This T cell receptor (beta chain) was sequenced during a study of cytomegalovirus exposure and HLA in healthy donors. This CDR3 has 15 residues. The V gene's germline CDR1 is SGHTA and CDR2 FQGTGA. Trimming left V 2 bases short and J 0 bases short, with 9 bases between. The PCR had 60 Vbeta and 13 Jbeta primers. The table came from immunoSEQ multiplex PCR; TCRdb's copy has only in-frame clones and leaves some out. This sample contains 110,000 to 150,000 clones. The chain employs TRBV7-3 and TRBJ2-3; a weak D match, TRBD2 (6 bases). The specimen was PBMCs. The receptor comes from a male donor in good health and CMV-seronegative. CDR3 sequence: CASSLLGGSTDTQYF. The CDR3 region has the DNA TGTGCCAGCAGCTTACTCGGGGGAAGCACAGATACGCAGTATTTT.